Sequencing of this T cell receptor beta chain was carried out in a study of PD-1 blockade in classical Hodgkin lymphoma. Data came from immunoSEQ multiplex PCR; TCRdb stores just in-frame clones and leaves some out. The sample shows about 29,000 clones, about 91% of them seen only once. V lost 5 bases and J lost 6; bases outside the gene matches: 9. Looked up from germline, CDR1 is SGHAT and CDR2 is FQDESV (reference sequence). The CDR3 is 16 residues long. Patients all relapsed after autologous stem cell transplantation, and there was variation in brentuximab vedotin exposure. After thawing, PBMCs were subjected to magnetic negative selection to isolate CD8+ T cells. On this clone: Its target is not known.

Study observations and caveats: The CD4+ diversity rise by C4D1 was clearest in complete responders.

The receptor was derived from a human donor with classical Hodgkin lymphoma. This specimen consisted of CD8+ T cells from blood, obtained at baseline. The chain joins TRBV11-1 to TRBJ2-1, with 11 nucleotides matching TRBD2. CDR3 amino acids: CASSPRDSGRANEQFF. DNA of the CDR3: TGTGCCAGCAGCCCACGGGATAGCGGGAGGGCCAATGAGCAGTTCTTC.